Following are 15 T cell receptor beta chains from one sample sequenced in a study of identical twins. From the 5' RACE reads, TCRdb called clonotypes with MiXCR, one entry per CDR3 protein. The table records a few hundred thousand distinct CDR3 sequences, about 8% of them present only once. These data were also filed under a second study, of yellow fever vaccine responses in identical twins.

Sequenced: CD8+ T cells sorted from blood. These receptors were obtained from a woman aged 18 to 35 in good health.

In this sample, this clonotype turned up a few times. This chain joins TRBV6-6 and TRBJ2-2; no definite D call. Germline V gives CDR1 MNHNY, CDR2 SVGAGI (reference sequence). Trimming took 0 bases from V and 6 from J, leaving 5 bases between them. This CDR3 has 13 residues. CDR3 sequence reads: CASSYSTAGELFF. CDR3 in DNA: TGTGCCAGCAGTTACTCAACCGCCGGGGAGCTGTTTTTT.

The chain has TRBV2 and TRBJ2-6; D gene ambiguous. Trimming shortened V by 8 bases and J by 3 bases, and 11 bases separated the two germline ends. The germline gives CDR1 SNHLY, CDR2 FYNNEI. The CDR3 is 14 amino acids. CDR3 bases: TGTGCCAGCTATACTGGCATTGGGGCCAACGTCCTGACTTTC. Protein sequence: CASYTGIGANVLTF.

This clonotype was seen only a few times. The chain has TRBV27 and TRBJ2-7; weak D call: TRBD1 (6 bases). V was cut by 3 bases and J by 0 bases, with 9 bases left in between. This CDR3 comprises 14 residues. Per germline, CDR1 MNHEY and CDR2 SMNVEV (reference sequence). CDR3 protein: CASSLGHTSYEQYF. For the CDR3, the DNA is TGTGCCAGCAGTTTGGGACATACCTCCTACGAGCAGTACTTC.

This clonotype was seen many times. This rearrangement joins TRBV28 to TRBJ2-7; the D gene is possibly TRBD2 (6 bases). The V and J ends lost 7 bases and 4 bases respectively, with 17 bases between them. Germline loops: CDR1 MDHEN, CDR2 SYDVKM. The CDR3 spans 14 residues. Written as DNA, the CDR3 is TGTGCCAGCACCCGACGGGACTCCCAATACGAGCAGTACTTC. This translates into CASTRRDSQYEQYF.

This clonotype showed up just a few times. V usage is TRBV7-9 and J usage is TRBJ2-7, with D unclear. CDR1 and CDR2 from the germline V gene are SEHNR and FQNEAQ (reference sequence). This CDR3 comprises 11 residues. Trimming took 3 bases from V and 7 from J, leaving 7 bases between them. The CDR3 loop is CASSFELEQYF. CDR3 bases: TGTGCCAGCAGCTTTGAGTTGGAGCAGTACTTC.

J is TRBJ1-1 and V is TRBV28; D possibly corresponds to TRBD1 (6 bases). Per the germline V gene, CDR1 is MDHEN and CDR2 is SYDVKM. This CDR3 has 14 amino acids. Between the trimmed V and J ends, which lost 5 bases and 7 bases, there was a span of 17 bases. CDR3 loop: CASSPSWGQGEAFF. CDR3 DNA sequence: TGTGCCAGCAGTCCTAGTTGGGGACAAGGTGAAGCTTTCTTT.

J is TRBJ1-1 and V is TRBV12-3 or TRBV12-4, with no clear D. CDR3 length: 14 amino acids. The V end lost 4 bases, the J end lost 3 bases, and 12 bases lay between the germline ends. The CDR3 DNA is TGTGCCAGCAGTTCCTCGACAACGTACACTGAAGCTTTCTTT. Its translation: CASSSSTTYTEAFF.

This clonotype was detected many times. This chain connects TRBV13 to TRBJ2-7, with D perhaps matching TRBD1 or TRBD2 (5 bases each). The CDR3 length is 14 residues. Germline CDR1 is PRHDT and CDR2 is FYEKMQ (reference sequence). The germline V and J ends were trimmed by 1 base and 3 bases, with 10 bases remaining between them. The CDR3 DNA reads TGTGCCAGCAGCTTAGACGGGGCAGACTACGAGCAGTACTTC. Residues: CASSLDGADYEQYF. The full variable domain, completed using reference TRBV13 and TRBJ2-7, is AAGVIQSPRHLIKEKRETATLKCYPIPRHDTVYWYQQGPGQDPQFLISFYEKMQSDKGSIPDRFSAQQFSDYHSELNMSSLELGDSALYFCASSLDGADYEQYFGPGTRLTVT.

Ten or more counts support this clonotype. DNA for the CDR3: TGTGCCAGCAGCTTATTCGCGGGGGGAACCTCCGCAGATACGCAGTATTTT. This encodes CASSLFAGGTSADTQYF. The V call is TRBV7-6, the J call TRBJ2-3; 8 bases match TRBD2. Germline CDR1 and CDR2: SGHVS and FNYEAQ. V dropped 2 bases and J dropped 4; count of bases not matched to a gene: 11. The CDR3 runs 17 residues.

The chain is built from TRBV7-2 and TRBJ2-1; 11 nucleotides line up with TRBD2. Germline V gives CDR1 SGHTA, CDR2 FQGNSA. This CDR3 is 15 amino acids long. Unmatched junction bases numbered 3, after V lost 2 bases and J lost 6 bases. The CDR3 here is CASSLTSGSVNEQFF. For the CDR3, the DNA is TGTGCCAGCAGCTTAACTAGCGGGAGTGTCAATGAGCAGTTCTTC.

This clonotype was counted at least ten times. In DNA form, the CDR3 reads TGTGCCAGCAGGGGGACTAGCTCCTACGAGCAGTACTTC. It is translated as CASRGTSSYEQYF. The genes are TRBV12-3 or TRBV12-4 and TRBJ2-7, with TRBD2 matching over 8 bases. J was trimmed by 0 bases and V by 6 bases; bases with no gene match: 1. This CDR3 is built from 13 residues.

At least ten counts were recorded for this clonotype. This rearrangement joins TRBV12-3 or TRBV12-4 to TRBJ2-1; D might be TRBD1 (5 bases). The V end was cut by 6 bases, the J end by 9 bases, with 24 bases between. This CDR3 region has 16 residues. For the CDR3, the DNA is TGTGCCAGCAGACGAACAGGTAACGGGTGGAATGGTGAGCAGTTCTTC. This translates into CASRRTGNGWNGEQFF.

This clonotype was observed many times. The chain joins TRBV27 to TRBJ2-2, with 7 bases fitting TRBD1. Trimming at V came to 5 bases and at J to 0 bases, leaving 6 bases not matched to a gene. The CDR3 consists of 16 residues. Per germline, CDR1 MNHEY and CDR2 SMNVEV (reference sequence). The CDR3, as DNA: TGTGCCAGCAGTAGGGGACAGAACCCGAACACCGGGGAGCTGTTTTTT. Amino acid sequence: CASSRGQNPNTGELFF.

The CDR3 here is CASSQEGQGANTGELFF. The CDR3 nucleotides read TGTGCCAGCAGCCAAGAGGGACAGGGGGCGAACACCGGGGAGCTGTTTTTT. This sequence joins TRBV14 and TRBJ2-2; TRBD1 matches at 11 bases. The CDR3 contains 17 residues. V was clipped by 0 bases and J by 0 bases; unmatched bases: 0. CDR1 and CDR2 from the germline V gene are SGHDN and FVKESK.

This clonotype was recorded a few times. The J gene is TRBJ1-6, the V gene TRBV15; D not certain. The CDR3 has 13 residues. Looked up from germline, CDR1 is LNHNV and CDR2 is YYDKDF (reference sequence). Trimming cost V 10 bases and J 7 bases, with 14 bases left between them. The CDR3 DNA reads as TGTGCCAGGCAGAACTCGAAGAATTCACCCCTCCACTTT. Amino acids: CARQNSKNSPLHF. The full variable domain, completed using reference TRBV15 and TRBJ1-6, is DAMVIQNPRYQVTQFGKPVTLSCSQTLNHNVMYWYQQKSSQAPKLLFHYYDKDFNNEADTPDNFQSRRPNTSFCFLDIRSPGLGDTAMYLCARQNSKNSPLHFGNGTRLTVT.